This T cell receptor beta chain appears in the sequencing data of a study of CD8 T cells in ankylosing spondylitis. Study-level findings and limits: Characteristic, it appeared, of ankylosing spondylitis blood was a TCR beta motif of about eight highly homologous variants.

This clonotype has more than one count but fewer than ten. Its target is not known. Making the TCR beta libraries involved quantitative 5'-RACE with molecular barcodes. Via MiXCR, TCRdb re-called the 5' RACE reads, giving one row per CDR3 protein. Here the sample spans 650,000 to 800,000 distinct CDR3 sequences, roughly 19% being singletons. The clonotype comes from a male donor with ankylosing spondylitis. Sequences were obtained from blood, either unsorted or a sorted T cell fraction (not recorded which).

DNA of the CDR3: TGTGCCAGCAGCTTAGCCGGGTTGCCTGAAGCTTTCTTT. This translates into CASSLAGLPEAFF. The rearrangement joins TRBV11-2 to TRBJ1-1; no reliable D call. The germline CDR1 and CDR2 sequences are SGHAT and FQNNGV. This CDR3 contains 13 residues. Trimming took 1 base from V and 6 from J, leaving 9 bases between them.